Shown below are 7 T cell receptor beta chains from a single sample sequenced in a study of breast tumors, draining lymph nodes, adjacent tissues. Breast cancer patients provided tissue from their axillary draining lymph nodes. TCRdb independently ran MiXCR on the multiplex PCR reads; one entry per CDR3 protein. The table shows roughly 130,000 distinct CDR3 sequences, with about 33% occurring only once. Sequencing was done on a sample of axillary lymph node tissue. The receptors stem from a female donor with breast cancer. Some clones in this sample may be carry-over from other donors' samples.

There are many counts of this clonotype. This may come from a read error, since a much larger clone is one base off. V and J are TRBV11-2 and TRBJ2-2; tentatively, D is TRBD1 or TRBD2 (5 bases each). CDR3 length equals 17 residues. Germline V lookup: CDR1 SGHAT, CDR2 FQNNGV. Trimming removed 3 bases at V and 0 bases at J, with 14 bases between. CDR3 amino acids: CASSLGTWATNTGELFF. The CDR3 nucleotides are TGTGCCAGCAGCTTGGGGACCTGGGCCACGAACACCGGGGAGCTGTTTTTT.

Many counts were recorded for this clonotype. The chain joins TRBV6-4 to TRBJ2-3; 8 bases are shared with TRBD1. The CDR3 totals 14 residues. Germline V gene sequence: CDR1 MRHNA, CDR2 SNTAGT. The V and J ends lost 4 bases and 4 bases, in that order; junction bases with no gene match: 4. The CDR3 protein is CASSATQGADTQYF. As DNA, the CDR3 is TGTGCCAGCAGTGCTACACAGGGGGCAGATACGCAGTATTTT.

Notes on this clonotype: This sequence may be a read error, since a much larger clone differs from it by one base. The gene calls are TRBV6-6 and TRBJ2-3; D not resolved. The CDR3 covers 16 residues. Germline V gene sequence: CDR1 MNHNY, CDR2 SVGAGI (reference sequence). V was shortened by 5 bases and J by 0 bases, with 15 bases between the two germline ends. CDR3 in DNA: TGTGCCAGCAGTCACTACGGCGTACAGAGCACAGATACGCAGTATTTT. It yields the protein CASSHYGVQSTDTQYF.

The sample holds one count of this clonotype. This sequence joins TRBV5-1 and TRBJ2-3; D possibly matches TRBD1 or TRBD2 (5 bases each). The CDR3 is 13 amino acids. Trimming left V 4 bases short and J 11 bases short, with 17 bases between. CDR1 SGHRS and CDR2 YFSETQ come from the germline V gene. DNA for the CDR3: TGCGCCAGCAGCGGGGACGCCAACAATGAGCAGTATTTT. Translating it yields CASSGDANNEQYF.

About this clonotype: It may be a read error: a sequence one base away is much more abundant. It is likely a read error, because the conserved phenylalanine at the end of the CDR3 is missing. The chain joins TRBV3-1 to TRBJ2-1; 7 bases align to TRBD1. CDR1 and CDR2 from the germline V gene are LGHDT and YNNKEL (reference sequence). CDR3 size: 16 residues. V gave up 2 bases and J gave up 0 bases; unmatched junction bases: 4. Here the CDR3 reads CASSQSRGNSYNEQFL. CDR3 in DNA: TGTGCCAGCAGCCAATCCAGGGGGAACTCCTACAATGAGCAGTTCTTG.

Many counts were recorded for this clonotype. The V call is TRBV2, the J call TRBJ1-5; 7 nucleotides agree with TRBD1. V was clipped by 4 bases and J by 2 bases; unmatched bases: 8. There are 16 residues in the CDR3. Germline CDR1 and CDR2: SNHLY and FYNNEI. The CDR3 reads CASSARRGTGNQPQHF. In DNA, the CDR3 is TGTGCCAGCAGTGCAAGAAGGGGGACAGGCAATCAGCCCCAGCATTTT.

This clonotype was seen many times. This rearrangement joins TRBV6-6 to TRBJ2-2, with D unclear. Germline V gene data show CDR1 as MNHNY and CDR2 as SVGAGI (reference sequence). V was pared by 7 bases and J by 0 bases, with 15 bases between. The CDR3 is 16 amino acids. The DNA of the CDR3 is TGTGCCAGCACCCCACCCATAAACGCGAACACCGGGGAGCTGTTTTTT. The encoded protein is CASTPPINANTGELFF.